The rows below give T cell receptor beta chains drawn from one sample of a study of immune evolution from preneoplasia to lung adenocarcinoma. Some clones are missing from TCRdb's copy, which holds only in-frame ones; the method was immunoSEQ multiplex PCR. The table includes a few thousand clones, 40% detected once. The specimen sequenced was FFPE adjacent normal lung tissue. Every receptor here comes from a person in their sixties or seventies with lung adenocarcinoma. Each CDR3 is given with its conserved first and last residue. A D gene is named only where the DNA matches it firmly. Size tells how often a clone was seen (once, few, many) or the class of an expanded clone, and some rows leave it out.

abundance	j_gene	d_gene	v_gene	CDR3aa	CDR3nt
NA	TRBJ2-5	NA	TRBV2	CASAGGQETQYF	TGTGCCAGTGCAGGGGGGCAAGAGACCCAGTACTTC
NA	TRBJ1-1	NA	TRBV4-1	CASSQVSGAVTFF	TGCGCCAGCAGCCAAGTATCAGGGGCCGTGACTTTCTTT
few	TRBJ1-6	NA	TRBV4-3	CASSLDGTAVSPLHF	TGCGCCAGCAGCCTCGACGGAACAGCAGTCTCACCCCTCCACTTT
NA	TRBJ2-5	NA	TRBV29-1	CSVEAPWTQETQYF	TGCAGCGTTGAAGCCCCGTGGACCCAAGAGACCCAGTACTTC
few	TRBJ2-1	NA	TRBV5-4	CASSGTGLSSYNEQFF	TGTGCCAGCAGCGGAACGGGACTCAGCTCCTACAATGAGCAGTTCTTC
few	TRBJ1-4	TRBD1	TRBV18	CASSPEVSTGVNEKLFF	TGTGCCAGCTCACCAGAGGTTTCGACAGGGGTTAATGAAAAACTGTTTTTT
NA	TRBJ2-7	TRBD2	TRBV7-8	CASRSREALYEQYF	TGTGCCAGCCGTAGTCGGGAGGCGCTCTACGAGCAGTACTTC
NA	TRBJ2-5	NA	TRBV5-6	CASSNAGAAQETQYF	TGTGCCAGCAGCAACGCTGGGGCAGCTCAAGAGACCCAGTACTTC
few	TRBJ2-1	NA	TRBV7-2	CASSLSRGYEQFF	TGTGCCAGCAGCTTAAGTAGGGGCTACGAGCAGTTCTTC
NA	TRBJ2-3	NA	TRBV29-1	CSVVANKDTQYF	TGCAGCGTTGTGGCCAACAAGGATACGCAGTATTTT
NA	TRBJ1-4	TRBD1	TRBV4-2	CASTRAPGQSNEKLFF	TGTGCCAGCACCAGAGCCCCGGGACAGTCTAATGAAAAACTGTTTTTT
large	TRBJ2-5	NA	TRBV2	CASSLVEETQYF	TGTGCCAGCAGTCTGGTTGAAGAGACCCAGTACTTC
NA	TRBJ1-3	NA	TRBV7-8	CASSPQSGNTIYF	TGTGCCAGCAGCCCCCAATCGGGAAACACCATATATTTT
NA	TRBJ2-1	TRBD1	TRBV29-1	CSVRDRGYNEQFF	TGCAGCGTCCGGGACAGGGGCTACAATGAGCAGTTCTTC
few	TRBJ1-3	TRBD1	TRBV7-2	CASGTTGANTIYF	TGTGCCAGCGGAACCACAGGGGCGAACACCATATATTTT
NA	TRBJ1-1	NA	TRBV9	CASSVEGGTEAFF	TGTGCCAGCAGCGTAGAGGGAGGCACTGAAGCTTTCTTT
NA	TRBJ2-1	TRBD2	TRBV5-4	CASSPTSGHNEQFF	TGTGCCAGCAGCCCTACTAGCGGACACAATGAGCAGTTCTTC
NA	TRBJ2-5	NA	TRBV7-8	CASSLVYIKETQYF	TGTGCCAGCAGCTTAGTTTACATTAAAGAGACCCAGTACTTC
NA	TRBJ1-4	TRBD1	TRBV2	CASSGTGGNEKLFF	TGTGCCAGCAGCGGGACAGGGGGCAATGAAAAACTGTTTTTT
few	TRBJ1-1	NA	TRBV28	CASSSQSPKNTEAFF	TGTGCCAGCAGTAGCCAGTCACCCAAGAACACTGAAGCTTTCTTT
NA	TRBJ1-2	NA	TRBV18	CASSQNAGGIEGYTF	TGTGCCAGCTCACAAAACGCTGGGGGAATAGAGGGCTACACCTTC
NA	TRBJ2-5	NA	TRBV6-1	CASGSKGGVETQYF	TGTGCCAGCGGATCCAAGGGGGGCGTAGAGACCCAGTACTTC
large	TRBJ1-1	NA	TRBV4-2	CASSLSEGTEAFF	TGTGCCAGCAGCCTCAGTGAGGGCACTGAAGCTTTCTTT
few	TRBJ1-2	NA	TRBV2	CASSETEGTNYGYTF	TGTGCCAGCAGTGAGACGGAGGGGACTAACTATGGCTACACCTTC
few	TRBJ1-5	TRBD1	TRBV13	CASSLGWGQGLNQPQHF	TGTGCCAGCAGCTTAGGCTGGGGACAGGGACTCAATCAGCCCCAGCATTTT
few	TRBJ1-1	NA	TRBV19	CATGSRGGENTEAFF	TGTGCCACCGGATCCCGAGGTGGGGAGAACACTGAAGCTTTCTTT
few	TRBJ2-7	NA	TRBV5-4	CASSSPSAGLASVYF	TGTGCCAGCAGCTCACCAAGCGCCGGTCTAGCCTCAGTTTACTTC
once	TRBJ1-5	NA	TRBV30	CAWSTADSNQPQHF	TGTGCCTGGAGTACGGCAGATAGCAATCAGCCCCAGCATTTT
NA	TRBJ2-1	TRBD2	TRBV6-4	CASSETAGGNNEQFF	TGTGCCAGCAGTGAAACGGCGGGAGGGAACAATGAGCAGTTCTTC
NA	TRBJ2-7	TRBD2	TRBV4-2	CASSQISGSSSYEQYF	TGTGCCAGCAGCCAAATTAGCGGGAGCAGCTCCTACGAGCAGTACTTC
few	TRBJ1-1	NA	TRBV4-1	CASSQAANTEAFF	TGCGCCAGCAGCCAAGCAGCGAACACTGAAGCTTTCTTT
NA	TRBJ1-6	NA	TRBV9	CASSAEGHMDSPLHF	TGTGCCAGCAGCGCCGAGGGACATATGGATTCACCCCTCCACTTT
few	TRBJ2-5	NA	TRBV9	CASSVGSPGETQYF	TGTGCCAGCAGCGTCGGGAGCCCTGGAGAGACCCAGTACTTC
few	TRBJ2-1	TRBD2	TRBV19	CASSHTAGGRNNEQFF	TGTGCCAGTAGTCACACCGCGGGGGGGCGTAACAATGAGCAGTTCTTC
NA	TRBJ2-7	NA	TRBV25-1	CASSEGYRDRYGEQYF	TGTGCCAGCAGTGAAGGGTACAGGGACCGTTACGGCGAGCAGTACTTC
few	TRBJ2-2	NA	TRBV5-1	CASRTLNLNTGELFF	TGCGCCAGCAGAACTTTAAACTTGAACACCGGGGAGCTGTTTTTT
NA	TRBJ1-5	NA	TRBV11-2	CASSPTASNQPQHF	TGTGCCAGCAGCCCTACAGCAAGCAATCAGCCCCAGCATTTT
NA	TRBJ2-3	NA	TRBV7-6	CASSFENRYTQYF	TGTGCCAGCAGCTTCGAGAACCGTTATACGCAGTATTTT
NA	TRBJ1-3	NA	TRBV18	CASSRGGLGNTIYF	TGTGCCAGCTCACGTGGGGGACTCGGAAACACCATATATTTT
NA	TRBJ1-2	NA	TRBV6-1	CASSELGAEGGYTF	TGTGCCAGCAGTGAGTTAGGGGCGGAGGGTGGCTACACCTTC
few	TRBJ1-4	NA	TRBV5-1	CASSLDGNPLSGEKLFF	TGCGCCAGCAGCTTGGACGGGAATCCCCTCTCGGGTGAAAAACTGTTTTTT
NA	TRBJ2-1	TRBD1	TRBV5-1	CASSSGTGVGNEQFF	TGCGCCAGCAGCTCAGGGACAGGGGTTGGGAATGAGCAGTTCTTC
few	TRBJ2-5	TRBD2	TRBV9	CASSVVAGGPQETQYF	TGTGCCAGCAGCGTAGTAGCGGGAGGGCCCCAAGAGACCCAGTACTTC
NA	TRBJ2-1	NA	TRBV7-2	CASSPGNNEQFF	TGTGCCAGCAGCCCCGGAAACAATGAGCAGTTCTTC
few	TRBJ1-4	NA	TRBV14	CASSQGPEKLFF	TGTGCCAGCAGCCAGGGACCAGAAAAACTGTTTTTT
NA	TRBJ2-5	NA	TRBV5-6	CASSLGGSQETQYF	TGTGCCAGCAGCTTGGGCGGCAGCCAAGAGACCCAGTACTTC
NA	TRBJ2-7	NA	TRBV9	CASSPPGTLYEQYF	TGTGCCAGCAGCCCCCCCGGGACACTATACGAGCAGTACTTC
few	TRBJ1-6	NA	TRBV2	CASSDVGGANSPLHF	TGTGCCAGCAGTGATGTGGGGGGGGCGAATTCACCCCTCCACTTT
few	TRBJ2-7	TRBD2	TRBV19	CASSVTSGAYEQYF	TGTGCCAGTAGTGTGACTAGCGGAGCCTACGAGCAGTACTTC
few	TRBJ1-6	NA	TRBV29-1	CSVEDTRGANSPLHF	TGCAGCGTTGAAGATACTCGGGGGGCGAATTCACCCCTCCACTTT
few	TRBJ1-2	TRBD1	TRBV29-1	CSVGQGDYGYTF	TGCAGCGTTGGTCAGGGGGACTATGGCTACACCTTC
once	TRBJ2-1	TRBD1	TRBV5-6	CASSLGGQGMDNEQFF	TGTGCCAGCAGCTTGGGGGGACAGGGTATGGACAATGAGCAGTTCTTC